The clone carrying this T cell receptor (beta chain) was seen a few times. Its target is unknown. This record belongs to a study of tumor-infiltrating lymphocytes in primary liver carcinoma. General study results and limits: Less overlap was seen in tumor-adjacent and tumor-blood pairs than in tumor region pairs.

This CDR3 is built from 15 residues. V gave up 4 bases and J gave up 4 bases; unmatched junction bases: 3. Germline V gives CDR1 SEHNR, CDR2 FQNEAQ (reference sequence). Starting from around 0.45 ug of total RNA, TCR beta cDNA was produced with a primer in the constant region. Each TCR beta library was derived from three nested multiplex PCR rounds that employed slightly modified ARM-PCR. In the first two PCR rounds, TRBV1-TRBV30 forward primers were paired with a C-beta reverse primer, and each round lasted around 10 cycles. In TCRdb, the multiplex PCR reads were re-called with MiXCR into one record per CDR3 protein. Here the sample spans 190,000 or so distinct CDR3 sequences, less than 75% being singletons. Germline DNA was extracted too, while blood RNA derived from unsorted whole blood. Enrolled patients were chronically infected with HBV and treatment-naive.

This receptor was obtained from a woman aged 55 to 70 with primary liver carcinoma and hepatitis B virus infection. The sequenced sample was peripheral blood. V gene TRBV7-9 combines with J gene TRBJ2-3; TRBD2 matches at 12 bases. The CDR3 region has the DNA TGTGCCAGCAGCTCACTAGCGGGAGGCTCAGATACGCAGTATTTT. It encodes CASSSLAGGSDTQYF.